What follows are 30 T cell receptor beta chains derived from one specimen sequenced in a study of control samples from healthy donors and cancer patients. Clones were read by immunoSEQ multiplex PCR, and TCRdb kept only the in-frame ones, dropping some. The sample holds roughly 450,000 clones, about nine tenths seen once. Sample: PBMCs. The receptors come from a man aged 40-50 years with head and neck cancer.

The rearrangement links TRBV7-9 to TRBJ1-1; D possibly corresponds to TRBD1 (6 bases). The CDR3 totals 15 residues. V dropped 5 bases and J dropped 2 bases, with 15 bases sitting between them. Germline CDR1 reads SEHNR; CDR2 reads FQNEAQ (reference sequence). The CDR3 bases are TGTGCCAGCAGCCAAGCGAGACAGGTAAACACTGAAGCTTTCTTT. It encodes CASSQARQVNTEAFF.

The V call is TRBV3-1 (or the pseudogene TRBV3-2), the J call TRBJ2-7, with 8 bases aligning to TRBD2. Germline CDR1 LGHDT, CDR2 YNNKEL (reference sequence). CDR3 length equals 13 residues. The V segment lost 2 bases and the J segment 9 bases; nucleotides outside the gene matches: 6. CDR3 DNA: TGTGCCAGCAGCCAAAATAGCGGGGTAAGGCAGTACTTC. Residues: CASSQNSGVRQYF.

The genes are TRBV21-1 and TRBJ2-7; no check of the table's D call, TRBD1, against the DNA was made. TRBV21-1 is an annotated pseudogene. The CDR3 runs to 14 residues. The CDR3 sequence: CASSRDTYSYEQYF. DNA of the CDR3: TGTGCCAGCAGTCGGGACACCTACTCCTACGAGCAGTACTTC.

The chain is built from TRBV27 and TRBJ2-7, with a weak D call TRBD1 (6 bases). CDR1 and CDR2 from the germline V gene are MNHEY and SMNVEV (reference sequence). The length of the CDR3 is 13 residues. V lost 9 bases, J lost 2 bases, and 14 bases lay in between. The CDR3 loop is CASSTGSPYEQYF. DNA of the CDR3: TGTGCCAGTTCGACAGGCTCCCCCTACGAGCAGTACTTC.

The chain carries TRBV9 and TRBJ1-5; D gene uncertain. V was cut by 3 bases and J by 1 base, with 8 bases left in between. Germline loops: CDR1 SGDLS, CDR2 YYNGEE. The CDR3 runs to 14 residues. CDR3 DNA: TGTGCCAGCAGCGATTCGGGGAGCAATCAGCCCCAGCATTTT. Protein: CASSDSGSNQPQHF.

This chain connects TRBV2 to TRBJ1-5; the D is unclear. There are 13 residues in the CDR3. Germline V gene lookup returns CDR1 SNHLY and CDR2 FYNNEI. V was clipped by 6 bases and J by 9 bases, with 15 bases between them. CDR3 loop: CASRIQSLGPQHF. The CDR3 DNA sequence: TGTGCCAGCAGGATTCAGAGTCTAGGGCCCCAGCATTTT.

The chain links TRBV3-1 (or the pseudogene TRBV3-2) to TRBJ2-3; 13 bases agree with TRBD2. Germline values: CDR1 LGHDT, CDR2 YNNKEL (reference sequence). V shed 4 bases, J shed 3 bases, and the junction held 13 bases outside the gene matches. This CDR3 comprises 19 residues. Here the CDR3 reads CASSPTGRTSGSKTDTQYF. The CDR3 DNA sequence: TGTGCCAGCAGCCCCACGGGCCGGACTAGCGGGAGTAAAACAGATACGCAGTATTTT.

This clone was counted only a few times. V is TRBV25-1 and J is TRBJ1-1; TRBD1 is a possible D gene (5 bases). Germline CDR1 and CDR2: MGHDK and SYGVNS. The CDR3 covers 15 residues. The germline V and J ends were trimmed by 6 bases and 1 base, with 15 bases remaining between them. DNA of the CDR3: TGTGCCAGCAGAGGGGCACTGGGGGGGAACACTGAAGCTTTCTTT. Its translation: CASRGALGGNTEAFF.

The CDR3 loop reads CASSLALGVGANVLTF. The CDR3 nucleotides are TGTGCCAGCAGCTTAGCGCTAGGTGTCGGGGCCAACGTCCTGACTTTC. The chain links TRBV7-2 to TRBJ2-6, with D unresolved. Trimming stripped 0 bases from V and 4 bases from J, with 10 bases between. CDR3 length: 16 amino acids. CDR1 SGHTA and CDR2 FQGNSA come from the germline V gene. Full variable domain (remainder filled in from reference TRBV7-2 and TRBJ2-6): GAGVSQSPSNKVTEKGKDVELRCDPISGHTALYWYRQSLGQGLEFLIYFQGNSAPDKSGLPSDRFSAERTGGSVSTLTIQRTQQEDSAVYLCASSLALGVGANVLTFGAGSRLTVL.

This chain uses TRBV28 with TRBJ1-3, with D possibly matching TRBD1 (5 bases). CDR1 and CDR2 from the germline V gene are MDHEN and SYDVKM. The length of the CDR3 is 16 residues. Trimming took off 6 bases at V and 0 bases at J, with 15 bases between the two ends. The CDR3 DNA reads as TGTGCCAGCAGGAGGGACGGATCCCTCTCTGGAAACACCATATATTTT. Its translation: CASRRDGSLSGNTIYF.

The chain carries TRBV4-3 and TRBJ1-3; D is unresolved. Trimming left V 0 bases short and J 0 bases short, with 9 bases between. The CDR3 runs to 16 residues. Per the germline V gene, CDR1 is LGHNA and CDR2 is YSLEER. The CDR3 coding sequence is TGCGCCAGCAGCCAAGATCATGGGAGCTCTGGAAACACCATATATTTT. Translated, it gives CASSQDHGSSGNTIYF.

J is TRBJ1-5 and V is TRBV24-1; no clear D. Trimming removed 2 bases at V and 2 bases at J, with 12 bases between. This CDR3 contains 16 residues. Germline CDR1 reads KGHDR; CDR2 reads SFDVKD. The CDR3 DNA reads TGTGCCACCAGTGATTGGGGAGAGTCCGGCAATCAGCCCCAGCATTTT. It translates to CATSDWGESGNQPQHF.

This sequence joins TRBV5-6 and TRBJ2-7, with D uncertain. The length of the CDR3 is 13 residues. The V gene lost 3 bases and the J gene lost 4 bases, with 11 bases spanning the gap. Looked up from germline, CDR1 is SGHDT and CDR2 is YYEEEE. The CDR3 sequence: CASSSSPRYEQYF. CDR3 nucleotide sequence: TGTGCCAGCAGCTCATCTCCCAGATACGAGCAGTACTTC.

The CDR3 DNA reads as TGTGCCAGCAGTTTTGATCGGGGCAGGGCAAATGGCTACACCTTC. Encoded protein: CASSFDRGRANGYTF. V is TRBV28 and J is TRBJ1-2; a weak D match, TRBD1 (5 bases). The V gene lost 3 bases and the J gene lost 6 bases, with 17 bases spanning the gap. Per the germline V gene, CDR1 is MDHEN and CDR2 is SYDVKM. There are 15 residues in the CDR3.

This sequence joins TRBV6-1 and TRBJ2-1; no reliable D call. The CDR3 covers 15 residues. Germline values: CDR1 MNHNS, CDR2 SASEGT. Trimming took 1 base from V and 8 from J, leaving 15 bases between them. In nucleotides, the CDR3 is TGTGCCAGCAGTGAAGTAGGGTCTAGTACCGATGAGCAGTTCTTC. Amino acids: CASSEVGSSTDEQFF.

This chain joins TRBV27 and TRBJ1-1; perhaps TRBD1 as D (6 bases). The ends were cut back, 5 bases at V and 4 bases at J, with 17 bases in the middle. The CDR3 runs 15 residues. Germline V CDR1 and CDR2: MNHEY, SMNVEV (reference sequence). CDR3 nucleotide sequence: TGTGCCAGCAGTCCACGGACAGCTATGAGCACTGAAGCTTTCTTT. Residues: CASSPRTAMSTEAFF.

V usage is TRBV7-9 and J usage is TRBJ1-5, with D possibly matching TRBD1 (5 bases). CDR1 is SEHNR and CDR2 is FQNEAQ in the germline V gene (reference sequence). This CDR3 region has 11 residues. Deletions cut 1 base from V and 16 bases from J, with 11 bases between. CDR3 sequence (DNA): TGTGCCAGCAGCTTAGTGGGACCCTTACATTTT. Amino acid sequence: CASSLVGPLHF.

This chain connects TRBV30 to TRBJ2-7; D gene ambiguous. V lost 2 bases and J lost 4, with 9 bases in between. The CDR3 covers 12 residues. The germline gives CDR1 GTSNPN, CDR2 SVGIG (reference sequence). CDR3 coding DNA: TGTGCCTGGAGTCCACAGCAATACGAGCAGTACTTC. Amino acid sequence: CAWSPQQYEQYF.

This clone came up once. V and J are TRBV6-2 or TRBV6-3 and TRBJ2-7; 8 positions match TRBD1. From germline, CDR1 is MNHEY and CDR2 SVGEGT. This CDR3 comprises 16 residues. Trimming took 4 bases from V and 0 from J; bases not matched to a gene: 8. The CDR3 spells CASSSIRGQFSYEQYF. The CDR3 DNA follows: TGTGCCAGCAGTTCCATCAGGGGGCAGTTCTCCTACGAGCAGTACTTC.

The V and J genes are TRBV30 and TRBJ2-2; D call uncertain. Germline V lookup: CDR1 GTSNPN, CDR2 SVGIG (reference sequence). The CDR3 sequence is 14 residues long. V was trimmed by 5 bases and J by 6 bases, leaving 16 bases between them. As DNA, the CDR3 is TGTGCCTGGCGACCCGACCCTCCGGCCGGGGAGCTGTTTTTT. It codes for CAWRPDPPAGELFF.

This clone was counted once. The chain recombines TRBV13 with TRBJ1-1; maybe TRBD1 (6 bases). From germline, CDR1 is PRHDT and CDR2 FYEKMQ (reference sequence). V dropped 2 bases and J dropped 4 bases, with 11 bases sitting between them. The CDR3 length is 14 residues. The DNA of the CDR3 is TGTGCCAGCAGCTTAATAGGGGGGATCACTGAAGCTTTCTTT. This sequence encodes CASSLIGGITEAFF. The full variable domain, completed using reference TRBV13 and TRBJ1-1, is AAGVIQSPRHLIKEKRETATLKCYPIPRHDTVYWYQQGPGQDPQFLISFYEKMQSDKGSIPDRFSAQQFSDYHSELNMSSLELGDSALYFCASSLIGGITEAFFGQGTRLTVV.

The DNA for the CDR3 is TGTGCCAGCAGTTACTCGCAAGGTAATGAAGCTTTCTTT. Translating gives CASSYSQGNEAFF. V and J are TRBV6-6 and TRBJ1-1; no clear D. V was cut by 0 bases and J by 7 bases, with 9 bases left in between. The CDR3 has 13 residues. Per germline, CDR1 MNHNY and CDR2 SVGAGI (reference sequence).

The rearrangement joins TRBV11-2 to TRBJ2-1; D is ambiguous. This CDR3 spans 13 amino acids. V shed 0 bases and J shed 8 bases, with 8 bases lying between them. In germline, CDR1 is SGHAT, CDR2 FQNNGV. The CDR3 coding sequence is TGTGCCAGCAGCTTAGATCGGCCGCATGAGCAGTTCTTC. Amino acids: CASSLDRPHEQFF.

Worth noting for this clone: The same CDR3 can be traced to other DNA sequences in this sample. The chain recombines TRBV5-1 with TRBJ1-4; TRBD1 matches 9 bases. In germline, CDR1 is SGHRS, CDR2 YFSETQ. With 2 bases clipped from V and 5 bases from J, the junction kept 1 base outside the gene matches. The CDR3 covers 14 residues. The CDR3 DNA reads as TGCGCCAGCAGCTTAGACAGGGGGAATGAAAAACTGTTTTTT. It encodes CASSLDRGNEKLFF.

The chain couples TRBV3-1 (or the pseudogene TRBV3-2) to TRBJ1-3; D not certain. The CDR3 is 13 residues long. The germline V gene has CDR1 LGHDT and CDR2 YNNKEL (reference sequence). V was shortened by 8 bases and J by 0 bases, with 8 bases between the two germline ends. In DNA form, the CDR3 reads TGTGCCAGCTCCGAGAGCTCTGGAAACACCATATATTTT. It encodes CASSESSGNTIYF.

This chain connects TRBV3-1 (or the pseudogene TRBV3-2) to TRBJ2-7; 7 nucleotides line up with TRBD1. The CDR3 consists of 14 residues. V shed 2 bases, J shed 3 bases, and the junction held 4 bases outside the gene matches. Germline V gives CDR1 LGHDT, CDR2 YNNKEL (reference sequence). In DNA, the CDR3 is TGTGCCAGCAGCCAAACCCGACAGGGCTACGAGCAGTACTTC. Protein: CASSQTRQGYEQYF.

The V call is TRBV3-1 (or the pseudogene TRBV3-2), the J call TRBJ2-3; 8 positions match TRBD1. CDR3 length: 14 residues. J gave up 6 bases and V 1 base, and 3 bases lay outside the gene matches. CDR1 is LGHDT and CDR2 is YNNKEL in the germline V gene (reference sequence). In DNA form, the CDR3 reads TGTGCCAGCAGCCAAGGGACAGGGCCGGATACGCAGTATTTT. Protein product: CASSQGTGPDTQYF.

V and J are TRBV2 and TRBJ2-7; 9 bases line up with TRBD1. Germline CDR1 SNHLY, CDR2 FYNNEI. This CDR3 contains 14 residues. Trimming removed 7 bases from V and 5 bases from J; junction bases left unmatched: 9. The CDR3 is CASKGQGISHEQYF. The CDR3 coding sequence is TGTGCCAGCAAAGGACAGGGGATTTCCCACGAGCAGTACTTC.

The chain has TRBV28 and TRBJ1-1, with TRBD1 as a possible D gene (6 bases). CDR3 length equals 13 residues. V was shortened by 2 bases and J by 3 bases, with 7 bases between the two germline ends. CDR1 MDHEN and CDR2 SYDVKM come from the germline V gene. The CDR3 sequence: CASSLNRDTEAFF. As DNA, the CDR3 is TGTGCCAGCAGTTTAAACAGGGACACTGAAGCTTTCTTT.

The sample holds a few counts of this clone. V gene TRBV28 combines with J gene TRBJ1-1; TRBD1 might be the D (5 bases). Germline V gives CDR1 MDHEN, CDR2 SYDVKM. The CDR3 is 16 amino acids. Trimming shortened V by 4 bases and J by 1 base, and 16 bases separated the two germline ends. The CDR3, as DNA: TGTGCCAGCAGTTCCTTCTTCCTAGGACAGAACACTGAAGCTTTCTTT. It specifies CASSSFFLGQNTEAFF.